Following are 6 T cell receptor beta chains from one sample sequenced in a study of CD8 T cells in ankylosing spondylitis. The antigens these receptors bind are not known. Study-wide findings and caveats: About 8 highly homologous variants made up a TCR beta motif that seemed to typify ankylosing spondylitis blood.

MiXCR, applied by TCRdb to the 5' RACE reads, yields one record per CDR3 protein. The sample lists about 800,000 distinct CDR3 sequences; 12% were seen once. Sequenced: blood, either unsorted or a sorted T cell fraction (not recorded which). These receptors were taken from a male donor with ankylosing spondylitis.

The J gene is TRBJ2-7, the V gene TRBV2, with a weak D call TRBD2 (6 bases). Germline loops: CDR1 SNHLY, CDR2 FYNNEI. This CDR3 is 14 amino acids long. Trimming removed 7 bases from V and 4 bases from J, with 17 bases in between. Written as DNA, the CDR3 is TGTGCCAGCACGTGGGGACGGGGGAAATACGAGCAGTACTTC. Its protein product is CASTWGRGKYEQYF.

The CDR3: CASSRSQGGADTQYF. The CDR3 DNA sequence: TGTGCCAGCAGCAGATCACAGGGGGGGGCAGATACGCAGTATTTT. The chain links TRBV25-1 to TRBJ2-3; D is possibly TRBD1 (8 bases). The CDR3 length is 15 residues. The V gene lost 6 bases and the J gene lost 4 bases, with 17 bases spanning the gap. Germline CDR1 MGHDK, CDR2 SYGVNS.

This clonotype has a handful of counts. The J gene is TRBJ2-2, the V gene TRBV2; D uncertain. The CDR3 spans 14 residues. The germline gives CDR1 SNHLY, CDR2 FYNNEI. Trimming took off 9 bases at V and 5 bases at J, with 16 bases between the two ends. This CDR3 reads CASVHGDRTGELFF. Written as DNA, the CDR3 is TGTGCCAGTGTACATGGGGATCGAACCGGGGAGCTGTTTTTT. Using reference TRBV2 and TRBJ2-2 for the parts outside the CDR3, the full variable domain is EPEVTQTPSHQVTQMGQEVILRCVPISNHLYFYWYRQILGQKVEFLVSFYNNEISEKSEIFDDQFSVERPDGSNFTLKIRSTKLEDSAMYFCASVHGDRTGELFFGEGSRLTVL.

The gene calls are TRBV30 and TRBJ1-4, with a weak D call TRBD1 (5 bases). V was shortened by 2 bases and J by 8 bases, with 18 bases between the two germline ends. Germline CDR1 GTSNPN, CDR2 SVGIG (reference sequence). This CDR3 has 15 residues. The CDR3 nucleotides are TGTGCCTGGAGTCGTAAGGACACCTTGGGAGAAAAACTGTTTTTT. Protein: CAWSRKDTLGEKLFF. The full variable domain, rest sourced from reference TRBV30 and TRBJ1-4, is SQTIHQWPATLVQPVGSPLSLECTVEGTSNPNLYWYRQAAGRGLQLLFYSVGIGQISSEVPQNLSASRPQDRQFILSSKKLLLSDSGFYLCAWSRKDTLGEKLFFGSGTQLSVL.

This clonotype was found once. A much larger clone lies one base from this, so it may be a read error. The rearrangement joins TRBV9 to TRBJ2-3; D not resolved. CDR3 length equals 13 residues. V was pared by 0 bases and J by 9 bases, with 11 bases between. Germline loops: CDR1 SGDLS, CDR2 YYNGEE. The CDR3 DNA is TGTGCCAGCAGCGTAGAGCGCACCAGAACGCAGTATTTT. This sequence encodes CASSVERTRTQYF.

The V gene is TRBV6-1, the J gene TRBJ2-3; D is ambiguous. Trimming took 8 bases from V and 0 from J, leaving 9 bases between them. The CDR3 consists of 13 residues. Germline CDR1 reads MNHNS; CDR2 reads SASEGT. Here the CDR3 reads CASPPDSTDTQYF. The CDR3 DNA sequence: TGTGCCAGCCCACCAGACAGCACAGATACGCAGTATTTT.